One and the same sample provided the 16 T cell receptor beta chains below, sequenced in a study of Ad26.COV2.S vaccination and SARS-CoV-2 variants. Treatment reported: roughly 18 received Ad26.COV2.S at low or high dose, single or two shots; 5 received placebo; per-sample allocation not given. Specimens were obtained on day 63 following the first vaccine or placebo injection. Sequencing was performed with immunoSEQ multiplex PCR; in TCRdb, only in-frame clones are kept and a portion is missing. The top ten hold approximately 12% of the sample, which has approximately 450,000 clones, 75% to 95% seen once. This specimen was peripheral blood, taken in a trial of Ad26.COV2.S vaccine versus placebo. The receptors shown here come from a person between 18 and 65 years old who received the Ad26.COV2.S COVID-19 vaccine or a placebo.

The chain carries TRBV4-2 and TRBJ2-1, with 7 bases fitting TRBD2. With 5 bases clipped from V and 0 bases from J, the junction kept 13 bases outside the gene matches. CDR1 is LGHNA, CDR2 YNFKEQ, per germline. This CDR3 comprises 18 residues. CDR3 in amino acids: CASSYMGGAPSSYNEQFF. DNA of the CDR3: TGTGCCAGCAGCTATATGGGAGGGGCTCCAAGCTCCTACAATGAGCAGTTCTTC.

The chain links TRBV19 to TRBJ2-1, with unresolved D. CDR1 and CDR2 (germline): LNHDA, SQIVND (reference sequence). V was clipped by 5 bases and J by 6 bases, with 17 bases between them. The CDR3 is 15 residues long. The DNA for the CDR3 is TGTGCCAGTAGTTTCCGGACGGATACTCGCAATGAGCAGTTCTTC. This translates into CASSFRTDTRNEQFF.

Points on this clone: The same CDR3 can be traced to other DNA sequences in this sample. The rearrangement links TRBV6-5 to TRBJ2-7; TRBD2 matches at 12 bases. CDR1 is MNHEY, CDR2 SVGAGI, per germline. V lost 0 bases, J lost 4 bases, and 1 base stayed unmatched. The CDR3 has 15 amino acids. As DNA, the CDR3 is TGTGCCAGCAGTTACTCGACTAGCGGGAGTTACGAGCAGTACTTC. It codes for CASSYSTSGSYEQYF.

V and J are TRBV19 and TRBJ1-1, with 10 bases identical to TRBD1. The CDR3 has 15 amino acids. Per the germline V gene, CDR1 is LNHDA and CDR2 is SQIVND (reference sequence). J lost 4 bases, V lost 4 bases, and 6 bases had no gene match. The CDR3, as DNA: TGTGCCAGTAGTAAACCGGGACAGGGGACCACTGAAGCTTTCTTT. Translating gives CASSKPGQGTTEAFF. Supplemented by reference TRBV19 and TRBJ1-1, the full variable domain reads DGGITQSPKYLFRKEGQNVTLSCEQNLNHDAMYWYRQDPGQGLRLIYYSQIVNDFQKGDIAEGYSVSREKKESFPLTVTSAQKNPTAFYLCASSKPGQGTTEAFFGQGTRLTVV.

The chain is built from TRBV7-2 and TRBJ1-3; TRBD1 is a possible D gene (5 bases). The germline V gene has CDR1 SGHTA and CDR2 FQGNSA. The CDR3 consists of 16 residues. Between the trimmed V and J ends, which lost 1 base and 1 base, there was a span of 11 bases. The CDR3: CASSLVSGGSGNTIYF. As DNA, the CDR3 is TGTGCCAGCAGCTTAGTGTCGGGGGGGTCTGGAAACACCATATATTTT.

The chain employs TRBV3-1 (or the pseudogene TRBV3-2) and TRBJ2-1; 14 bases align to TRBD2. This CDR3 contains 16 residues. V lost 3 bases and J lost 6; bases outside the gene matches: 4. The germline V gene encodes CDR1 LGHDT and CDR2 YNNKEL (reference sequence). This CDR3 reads CASSHVGTSGSNEQFF. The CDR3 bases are TGTGCCAGCAGCCATGTTGGGACTAGCGGGAGCAATGAGCAGTTCTTC.

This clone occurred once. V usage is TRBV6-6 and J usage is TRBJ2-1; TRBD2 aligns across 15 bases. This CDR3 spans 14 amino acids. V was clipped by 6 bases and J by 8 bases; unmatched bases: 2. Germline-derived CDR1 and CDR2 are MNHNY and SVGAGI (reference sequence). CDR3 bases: TGTGCCAGCAGGGGACTAGCGGGAGGTTATGAGCAGTTCTTC. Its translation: CASRGLAGGYEQFF.

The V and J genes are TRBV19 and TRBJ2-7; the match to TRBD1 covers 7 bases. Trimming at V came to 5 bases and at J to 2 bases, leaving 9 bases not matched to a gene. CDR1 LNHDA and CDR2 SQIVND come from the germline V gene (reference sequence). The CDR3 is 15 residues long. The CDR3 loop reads CASSAGTVVTYEQYF. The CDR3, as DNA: TGTGCCAGTAGTGCCGGGACAGTAGTTACCTACGAGCAGTACTTC.

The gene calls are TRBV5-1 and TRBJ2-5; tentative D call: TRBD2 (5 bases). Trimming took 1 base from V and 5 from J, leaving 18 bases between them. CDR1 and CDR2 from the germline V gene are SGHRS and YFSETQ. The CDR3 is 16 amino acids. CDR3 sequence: CASSLSVDSNGETQYF. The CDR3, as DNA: TGCGCCAGCAGCTTGTCTGTGGACTCGAACGGGGAGACCCAGTACTTC.

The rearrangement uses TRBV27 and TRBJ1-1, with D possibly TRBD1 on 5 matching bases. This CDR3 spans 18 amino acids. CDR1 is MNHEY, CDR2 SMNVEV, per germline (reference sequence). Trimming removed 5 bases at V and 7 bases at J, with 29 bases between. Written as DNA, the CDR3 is TGTGCCAGCAGTATCCAACCTCCGGGGGGTGGGGTCTATGTTGAAGCTTTCTTT. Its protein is CASSIQPPGGGVYVEAFF.

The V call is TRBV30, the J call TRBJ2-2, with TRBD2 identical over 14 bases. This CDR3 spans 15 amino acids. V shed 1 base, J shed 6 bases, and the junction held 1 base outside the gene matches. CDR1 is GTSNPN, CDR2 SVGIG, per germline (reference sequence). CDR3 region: CAWSGGLAGAGELFF. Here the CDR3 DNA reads TGTGCCTGGAGTGGGGGACTAGCGGGGGCCGGGGAGCTGTTTTTT. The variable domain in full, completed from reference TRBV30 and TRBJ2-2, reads SQTIHQWPATLVQPVGSPLSLECTVEGTSNPNLYWYRQAAGRGLQLLFYSVGIGQISSEVPQNLSASRPQDRQFILSSKKLLLSDSGFYLCAWSGGLAGAGELFFGEGSRLTVL.

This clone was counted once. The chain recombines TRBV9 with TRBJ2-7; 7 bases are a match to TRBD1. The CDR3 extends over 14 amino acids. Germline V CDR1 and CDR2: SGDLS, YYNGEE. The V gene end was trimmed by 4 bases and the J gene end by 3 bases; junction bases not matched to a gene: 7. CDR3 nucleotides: TGTGCCAGCAGCTTAATGGGGGACAGCTACGAGCAGTACTTC. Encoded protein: CASSLMGDSYEQYF.

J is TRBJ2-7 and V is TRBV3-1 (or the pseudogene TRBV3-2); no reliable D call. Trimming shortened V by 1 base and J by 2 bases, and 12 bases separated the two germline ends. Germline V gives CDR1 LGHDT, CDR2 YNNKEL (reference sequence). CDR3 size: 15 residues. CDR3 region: CASSQVPLGPYEQYF. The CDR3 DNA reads TGTGCCAGCAGCCAAGTTCCTTTAGGCCCCTACGAGCAGTACTTC.

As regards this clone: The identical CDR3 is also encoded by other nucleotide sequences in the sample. The CDR3 here is CASSIQGSNQPQHF. For the CDR3, the DNA is TGTGCCAGTAGTATCCAGGGTAGCAATCAGCCCCAGCATTTT. The rearrangement links TRBV19 to TRBJ1-5, with D maybe TRBD1 (5 bases). The germline V gene encodes CDR1 LNHDA and CDR2 SQIVND (reference sequence). The CDR3 is 14 amino acids. Trimming pared 3 bases from V and 0 bases from J, leaving 6 bases between.

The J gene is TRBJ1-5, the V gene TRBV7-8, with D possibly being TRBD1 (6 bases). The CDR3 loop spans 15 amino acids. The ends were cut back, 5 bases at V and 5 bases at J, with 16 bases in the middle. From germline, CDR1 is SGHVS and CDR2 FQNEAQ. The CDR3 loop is CASSREGQSDQPQHF. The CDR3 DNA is TGTGCCAGCAGCCGAGAAGGACAGAGCGATCAGCCCCAGCATTTT.

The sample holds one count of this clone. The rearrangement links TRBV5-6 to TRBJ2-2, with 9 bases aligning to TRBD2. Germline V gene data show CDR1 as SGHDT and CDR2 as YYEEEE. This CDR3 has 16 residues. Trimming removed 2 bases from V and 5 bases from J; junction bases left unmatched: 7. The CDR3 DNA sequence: TGTGCCAGCAGCTTCCTTAGCGGGAGATTAACCGGGGAGCTGTTTTTT. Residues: CASSFLSGRLTGELFF.